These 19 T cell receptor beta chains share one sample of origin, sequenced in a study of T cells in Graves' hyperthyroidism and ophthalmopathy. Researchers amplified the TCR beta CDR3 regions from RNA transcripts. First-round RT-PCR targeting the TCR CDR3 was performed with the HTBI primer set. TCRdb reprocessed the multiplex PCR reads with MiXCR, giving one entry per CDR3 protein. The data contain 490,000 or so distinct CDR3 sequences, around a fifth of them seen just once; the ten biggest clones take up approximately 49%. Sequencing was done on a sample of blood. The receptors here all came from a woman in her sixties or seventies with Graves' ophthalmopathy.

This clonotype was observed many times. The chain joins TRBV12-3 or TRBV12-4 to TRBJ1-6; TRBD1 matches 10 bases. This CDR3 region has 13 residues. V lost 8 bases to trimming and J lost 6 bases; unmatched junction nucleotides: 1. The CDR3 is CASRTGGNSPLHF. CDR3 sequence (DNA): TGTGCCAGCCGGACAGGGGGTAATTCACCCCTCCACTTT.

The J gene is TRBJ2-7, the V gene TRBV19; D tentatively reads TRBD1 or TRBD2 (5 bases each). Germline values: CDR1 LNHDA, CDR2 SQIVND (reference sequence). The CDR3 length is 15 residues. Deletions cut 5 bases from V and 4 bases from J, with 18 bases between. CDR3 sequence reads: CASSSPGPLWYEQYF. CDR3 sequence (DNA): TGTGCCAGTAGTTCACCGGGACCCCTTTGGTACGAGCAGTACTTC.

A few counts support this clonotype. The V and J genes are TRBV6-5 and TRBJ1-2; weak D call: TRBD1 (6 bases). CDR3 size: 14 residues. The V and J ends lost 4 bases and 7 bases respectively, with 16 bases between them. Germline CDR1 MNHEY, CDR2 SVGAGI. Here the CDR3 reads CASSSFRGRVGYTF. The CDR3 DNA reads TGTGCCAGCAGTTCGTTCAGGGGACGGGTTGGCTACACCTTC.

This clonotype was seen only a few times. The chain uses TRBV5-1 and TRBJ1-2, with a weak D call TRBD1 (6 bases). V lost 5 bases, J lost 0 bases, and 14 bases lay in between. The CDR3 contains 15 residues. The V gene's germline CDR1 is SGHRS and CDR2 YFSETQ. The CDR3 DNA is TGCGCCAGCAGTTTCCGGGACACTTCTAACTATGGCTACACCTTC. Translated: CASSFRDTSNYGYTF.

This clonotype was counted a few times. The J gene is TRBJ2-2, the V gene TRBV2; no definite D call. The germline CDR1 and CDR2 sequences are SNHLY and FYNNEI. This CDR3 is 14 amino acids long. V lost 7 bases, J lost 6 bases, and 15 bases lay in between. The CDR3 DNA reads TGTGCCAGCATTTCTTCAAGTCGTGCCGGGGAGCTGTTTTTT. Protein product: CASISSSRAGELFF.

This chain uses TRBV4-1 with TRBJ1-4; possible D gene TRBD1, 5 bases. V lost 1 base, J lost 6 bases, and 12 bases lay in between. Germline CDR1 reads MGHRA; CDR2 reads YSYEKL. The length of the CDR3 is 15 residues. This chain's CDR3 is CASSQGQGRYEKLFF. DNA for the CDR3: TGCGCCAGCAGCCAAGGGCAGGGCCGATATGAAAAACTGTTTTTT.

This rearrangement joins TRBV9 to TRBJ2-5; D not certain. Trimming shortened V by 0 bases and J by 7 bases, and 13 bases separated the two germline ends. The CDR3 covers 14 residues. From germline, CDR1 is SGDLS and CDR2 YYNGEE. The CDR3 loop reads CASSVDGPAGTQYF. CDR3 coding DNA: TGTGCCAGCAGCGTAGACGGACCAGCAGGGACCCAGTACTTC. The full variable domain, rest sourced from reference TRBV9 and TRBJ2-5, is DSGVTQTPKHLITATGQRVTLRCSPRSGDLSVYWYQQSLDQGLQFLIQYYNGEERAKGNILERFSAQQFPDLHSELNLSSLELGDSALYFCASSVDGPAGTQYFGPGTRLLVL.

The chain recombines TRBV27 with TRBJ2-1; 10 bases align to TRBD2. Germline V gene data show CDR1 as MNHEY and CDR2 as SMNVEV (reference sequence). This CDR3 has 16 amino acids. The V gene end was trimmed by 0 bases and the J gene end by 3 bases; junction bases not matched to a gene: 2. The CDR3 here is CASSLSSGRIYNEQFF. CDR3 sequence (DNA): TGTGCCAGCAGTTTATCTAGCGGGAGGATCTACAATGAGCAGTTCTTC.

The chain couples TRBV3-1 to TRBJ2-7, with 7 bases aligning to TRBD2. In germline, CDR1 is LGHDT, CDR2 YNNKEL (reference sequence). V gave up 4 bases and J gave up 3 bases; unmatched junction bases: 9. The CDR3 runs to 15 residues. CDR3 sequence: CASSLFSGTNYEQYF. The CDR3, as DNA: TGTGCCAGCAGCCTCTTCAGCGGGACTAACTACGAGCAGTACTTC.

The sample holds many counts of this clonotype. DNA of the CDR3: TGTGCCAGCAGTTGGACGGATTTGAACACTGAAGCTTTCTTT. This translates into CASSWTDLNTEAFF. V is TRBV12-3 or TRBV12-4 and J is TRBJ1-1, with no clear D. V was pared by 4 bases and J by 0 bases, with 9 bases between. This CDR3 spans 14 amino acids.

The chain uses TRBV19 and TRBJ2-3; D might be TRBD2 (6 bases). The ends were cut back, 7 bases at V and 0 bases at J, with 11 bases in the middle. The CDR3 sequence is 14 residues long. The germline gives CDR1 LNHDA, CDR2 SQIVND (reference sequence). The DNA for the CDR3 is TGTGCCAGTAATGTCCGGGGGAGCACAGATACGCAGTATTTT. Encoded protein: CASNVRGSTDTQYF.

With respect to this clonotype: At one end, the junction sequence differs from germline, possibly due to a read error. CDR3 DNA sequence: TGTGCCAGCAATGAAGTTGGCACAGATACGCAGTATTTT. This encodes CASNEVGTDTQYF. The chain recombines TRBV6-1 with TRBJ2-3, with D uncertain. From germline, CDR1 is MNHNS and CDR2 SASEGT. The CDR3 totals 13 residues.

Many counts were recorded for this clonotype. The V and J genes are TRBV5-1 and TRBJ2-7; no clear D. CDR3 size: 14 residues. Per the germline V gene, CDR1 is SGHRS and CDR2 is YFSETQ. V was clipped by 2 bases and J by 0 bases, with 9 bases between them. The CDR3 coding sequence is TGCGCCAGCAGCTTAGAACCAACCTCCTACGAGCAGTACTTC. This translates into CASSLEPTSYEQYF.

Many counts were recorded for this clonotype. DNA for the CDR3: TGTGCCAGCAGGGCCGGGACAGGAGCCTACGAGCAGTACTTC. Translation gives CASRAGTGAYEQYF. V usage is TRBV2 and J usage is TRBJ2-7, with TRBD1 matching 8 bases. V lost 6 bases, J lost 2 bases, and 6 bases stayed unmatched. The CDR3 runs 14 residues. Germline CDR1 and CDR2: SNHLY and FYNNEI.

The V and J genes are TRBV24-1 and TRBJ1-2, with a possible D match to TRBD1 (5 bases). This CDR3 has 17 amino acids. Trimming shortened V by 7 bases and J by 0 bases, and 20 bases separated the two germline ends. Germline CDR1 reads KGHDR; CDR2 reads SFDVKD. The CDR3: CATRRGTLSPANYGYTF. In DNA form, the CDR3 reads TGTGCCACCAGACGCGGGACCCTCTCCCCGGCTAACTATGGCTACACCTTC.

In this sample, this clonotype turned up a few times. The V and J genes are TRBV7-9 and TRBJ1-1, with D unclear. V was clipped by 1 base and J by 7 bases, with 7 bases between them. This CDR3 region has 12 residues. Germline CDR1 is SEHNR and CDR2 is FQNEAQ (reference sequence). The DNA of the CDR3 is TGTGCCAGCAGCTTAGTAGAGGGTGAAGCTTTCTTT. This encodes CASSLVEGEAFF.

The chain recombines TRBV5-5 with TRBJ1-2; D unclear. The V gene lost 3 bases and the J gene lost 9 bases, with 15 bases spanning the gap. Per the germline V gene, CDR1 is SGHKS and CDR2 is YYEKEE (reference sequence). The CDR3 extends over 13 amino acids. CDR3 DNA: TGTGCCAGCAGCTGGGATTCCGCCAGTAGCTACACCTTC. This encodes CASSWDSASSYTF.

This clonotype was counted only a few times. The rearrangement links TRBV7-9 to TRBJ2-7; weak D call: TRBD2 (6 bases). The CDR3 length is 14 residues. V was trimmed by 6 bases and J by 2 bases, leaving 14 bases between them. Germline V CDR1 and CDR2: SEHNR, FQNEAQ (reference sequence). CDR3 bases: TGTGCCAGCAGTCAGCCTAGCGAAACCTACGAGCAGTACTTC. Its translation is CASSQPSETYEQYF.

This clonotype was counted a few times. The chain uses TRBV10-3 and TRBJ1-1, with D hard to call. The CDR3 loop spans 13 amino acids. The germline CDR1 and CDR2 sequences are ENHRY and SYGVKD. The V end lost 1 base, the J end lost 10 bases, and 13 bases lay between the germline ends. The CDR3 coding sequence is TGTGCCATCAGTGAGTTCGGACTCCTAGGAGCTTTCTTT. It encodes CAISEFGLLGAFF.